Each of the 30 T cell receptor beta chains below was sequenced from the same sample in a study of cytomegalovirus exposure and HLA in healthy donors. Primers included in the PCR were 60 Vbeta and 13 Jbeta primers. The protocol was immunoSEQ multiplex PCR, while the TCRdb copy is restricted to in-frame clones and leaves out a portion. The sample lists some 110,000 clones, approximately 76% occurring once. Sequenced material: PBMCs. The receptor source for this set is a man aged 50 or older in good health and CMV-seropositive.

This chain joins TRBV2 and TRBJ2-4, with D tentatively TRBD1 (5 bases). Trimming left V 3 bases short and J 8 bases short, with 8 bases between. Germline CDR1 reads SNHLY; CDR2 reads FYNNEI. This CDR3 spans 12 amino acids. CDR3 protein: CASSDRGDIQYF. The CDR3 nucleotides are TGTGCCAGCAGTGATAGGGGCGACATTCAGTACTTC.

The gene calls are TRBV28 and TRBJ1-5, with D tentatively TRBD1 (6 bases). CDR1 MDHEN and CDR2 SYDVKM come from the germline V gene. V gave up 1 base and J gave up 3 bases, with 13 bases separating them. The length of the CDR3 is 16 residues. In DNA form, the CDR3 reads TGTGCCAGCAGTTTATATGGCAGGGGATACAATCAGCCCCAGCATTTT. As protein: CASSLYGRGYNQPQHF.

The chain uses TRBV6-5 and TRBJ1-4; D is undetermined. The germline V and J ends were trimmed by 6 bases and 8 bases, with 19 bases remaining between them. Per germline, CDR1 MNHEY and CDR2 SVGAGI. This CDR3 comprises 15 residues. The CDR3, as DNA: TGTGCCAGCAGCCTCGACTGGCCTAGTAGAGAAAAACTGTTTTTT. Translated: CASSLDWPSREKLFF.

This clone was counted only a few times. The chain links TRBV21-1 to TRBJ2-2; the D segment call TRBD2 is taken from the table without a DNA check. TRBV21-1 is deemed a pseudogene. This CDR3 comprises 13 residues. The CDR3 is CASSKARAGELFF. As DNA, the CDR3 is TGTGCCAGCAGCAAAGCGCGGGCCGGGGAGCTGTTTTTT.

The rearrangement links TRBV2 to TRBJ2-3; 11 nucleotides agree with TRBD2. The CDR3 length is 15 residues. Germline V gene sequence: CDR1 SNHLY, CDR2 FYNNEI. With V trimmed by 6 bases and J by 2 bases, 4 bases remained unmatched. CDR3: CASRKTSGDTDTQYF. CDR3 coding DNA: TGTGCCAGCAGGAAGACTAGCGGGGACACAGATACGCAGTATTTT.

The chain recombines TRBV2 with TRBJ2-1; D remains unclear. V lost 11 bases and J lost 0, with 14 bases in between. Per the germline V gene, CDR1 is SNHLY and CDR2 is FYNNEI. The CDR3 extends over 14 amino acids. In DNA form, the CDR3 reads TGTGCCCGAGAGACTTCAAGCTCCTACAATGAGCAGTTCTTC. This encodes CARETSSSYNEQFF.

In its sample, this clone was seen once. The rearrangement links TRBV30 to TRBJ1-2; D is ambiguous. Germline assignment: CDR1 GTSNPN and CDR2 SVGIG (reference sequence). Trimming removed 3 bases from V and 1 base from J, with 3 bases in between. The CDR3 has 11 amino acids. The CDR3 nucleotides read TGTGCCTGGAGGAGTAACTATGGCTACACCTTC. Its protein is CAWRSNYGYTF. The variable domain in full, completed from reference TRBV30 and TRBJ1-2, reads SQTIHQWPATLVQPVGSPLSLECTVEGTSNPNLYWYRQAAGRGLQLLFYSVGIGQISSEVPQNLSASRPQDRQFILSSKKLLLSDSGFYLCAWRSNYGYTFGSGTRLTVV.

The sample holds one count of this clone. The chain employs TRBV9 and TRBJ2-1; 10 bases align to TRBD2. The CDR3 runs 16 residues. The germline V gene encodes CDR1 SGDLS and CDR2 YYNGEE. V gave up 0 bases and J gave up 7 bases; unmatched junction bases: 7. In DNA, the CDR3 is TGTGCCAGCAGCGTAGGAACTAGCGGGAAGGGAAATGAGCAGTTCTTC. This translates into CASSVGTSGKGNEQFF.

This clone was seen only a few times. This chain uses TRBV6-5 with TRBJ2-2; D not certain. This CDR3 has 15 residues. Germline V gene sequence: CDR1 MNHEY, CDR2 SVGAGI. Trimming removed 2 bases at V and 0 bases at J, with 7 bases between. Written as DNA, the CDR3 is TGTGCCAGCAGTTACGAGCCCGCGAACACCGGGGAGCTGTTTTTT. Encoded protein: CASSYEPANTGELFF.

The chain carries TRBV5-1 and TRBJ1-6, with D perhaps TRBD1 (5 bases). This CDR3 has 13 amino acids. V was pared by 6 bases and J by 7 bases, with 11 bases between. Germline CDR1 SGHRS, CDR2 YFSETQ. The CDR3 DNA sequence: TGCGCCAGCACCAGGGAAGCGAATTCACCCCTCCACTTT. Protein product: CASTREANSPLHF. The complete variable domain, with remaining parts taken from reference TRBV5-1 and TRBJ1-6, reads KAGVTQTPRYLIKTRGQQVTLSCSPISGHRSVSWYQQTPGQGLQFLFEYFSETQRNKGNFPGRFSGRQFSNSRSEMNVSTLELGDSALYLCASTREANSPLHFGNGTRLTVT.

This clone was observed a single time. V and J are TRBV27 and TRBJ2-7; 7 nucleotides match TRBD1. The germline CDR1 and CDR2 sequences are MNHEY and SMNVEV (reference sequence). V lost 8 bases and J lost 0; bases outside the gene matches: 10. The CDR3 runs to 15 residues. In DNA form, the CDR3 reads TGTGCCAGCTCCGACAGGGTACTAAGCTCCTACGAGCAGTACTTC. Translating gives CASSDRVLSSYEQYF.

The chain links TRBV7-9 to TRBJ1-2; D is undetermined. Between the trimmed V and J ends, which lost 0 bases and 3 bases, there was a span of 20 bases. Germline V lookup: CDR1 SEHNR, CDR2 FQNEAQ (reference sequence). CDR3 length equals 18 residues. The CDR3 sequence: CASSLAGGSSSSYYGYTF. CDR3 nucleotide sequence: TGTGCCAGCAGCTTAGCAGGCGGGTCCTCGTCATCCTACTATGGCTACACCTTC.

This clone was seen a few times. The CDR3 reads CASSPPEGFVEQFF. The CDR3, as DNA: TGTGCCAGTAGTCCACCGGAGGGGTTCGTTGAGCAGTTCTTC. The chain recombines TRBV19 with TRBJ2-1, with a possible D match to TRBD2 (6 bases). Germline values: CDR1 LNHDA, CDR2 SQIVND (reference sequence). The CDR3 runs to 14 residues. The germline V and J ends were trimmed by 5 bases and 9 bases, with 17 bases remaining between them.

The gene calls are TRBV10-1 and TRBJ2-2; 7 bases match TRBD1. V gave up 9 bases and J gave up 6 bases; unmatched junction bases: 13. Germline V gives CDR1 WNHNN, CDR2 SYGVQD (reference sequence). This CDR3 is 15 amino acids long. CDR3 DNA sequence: TGCGCCAGGACTAACAGGGGCGCCCCACCCGGGGAGCTGTTTTTT. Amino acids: CARTNRGAPPGELFF.

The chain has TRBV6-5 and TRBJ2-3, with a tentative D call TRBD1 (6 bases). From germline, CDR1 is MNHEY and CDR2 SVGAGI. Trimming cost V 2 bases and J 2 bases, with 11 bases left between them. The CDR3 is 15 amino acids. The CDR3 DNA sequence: TGTGCCAGCAGTTACGAACAGGGTCCCACAGATACGCAGTATTTT. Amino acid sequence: CASSYEQGPTDTQYF.

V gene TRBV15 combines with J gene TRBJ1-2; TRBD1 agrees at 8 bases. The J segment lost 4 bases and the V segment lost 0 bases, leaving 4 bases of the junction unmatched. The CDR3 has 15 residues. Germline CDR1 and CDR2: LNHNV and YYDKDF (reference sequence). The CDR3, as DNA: TGTGCCACCAGCAGAGACAGGGGGCAAGTCTATGGCTACACCTTC. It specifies CATSRDRGQVYGYTF. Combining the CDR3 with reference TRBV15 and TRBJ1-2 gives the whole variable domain DAMVIQNPRYQVTQFGKPVTLSCSQTLNHNVMYWYQQKSSQAPKLLFHYYDKDFNNEADTPDNFQSRRPNTSFCFLDIRSPGLGDTAMYLCATSRDRGQVYGYTFGSGTRLTVV.

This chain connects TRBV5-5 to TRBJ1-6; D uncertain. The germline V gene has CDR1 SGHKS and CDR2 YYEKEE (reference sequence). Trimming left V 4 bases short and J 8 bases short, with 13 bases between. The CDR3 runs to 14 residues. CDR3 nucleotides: TGTGCCAGCAGCCCCGTGGAGGGAGATTCACCCCTCCACTTT. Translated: CASSPVEGDSPLHF.

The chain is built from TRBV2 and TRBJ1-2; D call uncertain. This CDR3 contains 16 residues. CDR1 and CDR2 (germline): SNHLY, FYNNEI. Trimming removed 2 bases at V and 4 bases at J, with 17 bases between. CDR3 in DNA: TGTGCCAGCAGTGAATCTCGTATACAGCGGGTCTATGGCTACACCTTC. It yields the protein CASSESRIQRVYGYTF.

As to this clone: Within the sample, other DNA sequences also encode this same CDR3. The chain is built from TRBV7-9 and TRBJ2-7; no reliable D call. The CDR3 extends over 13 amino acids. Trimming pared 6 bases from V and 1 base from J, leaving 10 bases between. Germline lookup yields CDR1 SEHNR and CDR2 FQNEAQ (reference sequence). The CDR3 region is CASSPPGSYEQYF. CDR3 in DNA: TGTGCCAGCAGTCCGCCAGGTTCCTACGAGCAGTACTTC.

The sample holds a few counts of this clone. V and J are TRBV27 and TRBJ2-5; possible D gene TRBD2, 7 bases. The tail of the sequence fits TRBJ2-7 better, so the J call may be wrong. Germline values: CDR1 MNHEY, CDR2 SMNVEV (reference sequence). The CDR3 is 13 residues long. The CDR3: CATSDAGAHEQYF. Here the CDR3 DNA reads TGTGCCACCTCAGACGCGGGGGCCCACGAGCAGTACTTC.

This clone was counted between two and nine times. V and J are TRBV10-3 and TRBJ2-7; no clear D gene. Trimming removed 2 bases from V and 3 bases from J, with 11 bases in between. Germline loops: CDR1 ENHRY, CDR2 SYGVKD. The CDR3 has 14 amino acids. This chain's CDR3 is CAISEARLGYEQYF. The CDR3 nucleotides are TGTGCCATCAGTGAGGCGAGACTGGGCTACGAGCAGTACTTC.

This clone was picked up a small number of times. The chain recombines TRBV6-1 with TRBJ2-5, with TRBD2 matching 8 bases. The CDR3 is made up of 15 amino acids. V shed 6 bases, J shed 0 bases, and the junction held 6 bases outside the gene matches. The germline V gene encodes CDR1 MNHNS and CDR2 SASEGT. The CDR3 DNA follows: TGTGCCAGCAGCTACGGGCGGGGGGACCAAGAGACCCAGTACTTC. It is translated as CASSYGRGDQETQYF.

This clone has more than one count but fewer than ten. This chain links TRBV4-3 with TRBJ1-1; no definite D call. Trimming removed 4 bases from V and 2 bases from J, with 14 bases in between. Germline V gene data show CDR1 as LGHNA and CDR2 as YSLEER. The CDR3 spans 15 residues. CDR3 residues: CASSRYSLPNTEAFF. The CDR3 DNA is TGCGCCAGCAGCCGATACAGTTTACCCAACACTGAAGCTTTCTTT.

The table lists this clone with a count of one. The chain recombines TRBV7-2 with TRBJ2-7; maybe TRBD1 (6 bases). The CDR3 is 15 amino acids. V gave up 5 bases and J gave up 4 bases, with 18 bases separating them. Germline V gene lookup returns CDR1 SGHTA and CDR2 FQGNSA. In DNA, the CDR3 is TGTGCCAGCAGCACTCCGGGACAATTTAAATACGAGCAGTACTTC. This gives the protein CASSTPGQFKYEQYF.

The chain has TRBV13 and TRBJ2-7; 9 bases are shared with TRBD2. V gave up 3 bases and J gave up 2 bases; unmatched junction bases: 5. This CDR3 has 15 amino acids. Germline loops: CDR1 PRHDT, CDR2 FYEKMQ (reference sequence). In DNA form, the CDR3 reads TGTGCCAGCAGCTTGGGAACTAGCGGGCCCTACGAGCAGTACTTC. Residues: CASSLGTSGPYEQYF.

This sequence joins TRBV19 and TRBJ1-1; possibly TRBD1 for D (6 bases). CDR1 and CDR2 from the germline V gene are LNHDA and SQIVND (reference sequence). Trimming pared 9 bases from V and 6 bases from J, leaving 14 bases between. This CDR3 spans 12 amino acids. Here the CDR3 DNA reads TGTGCCAGCGGAATACAGGGCGCTGAAGCTTTCTTT. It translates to CASGIQGAEAFF.

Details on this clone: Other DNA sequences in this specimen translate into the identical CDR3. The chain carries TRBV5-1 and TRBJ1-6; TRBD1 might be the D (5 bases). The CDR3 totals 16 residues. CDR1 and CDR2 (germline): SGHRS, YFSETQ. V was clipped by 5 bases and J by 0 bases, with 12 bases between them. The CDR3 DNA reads TGCGCCAGCAGTTCGCAGGGTAGCTCCTATAATTCACCCCTCCACTTT. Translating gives CASSSQGSSYNSPLHF.

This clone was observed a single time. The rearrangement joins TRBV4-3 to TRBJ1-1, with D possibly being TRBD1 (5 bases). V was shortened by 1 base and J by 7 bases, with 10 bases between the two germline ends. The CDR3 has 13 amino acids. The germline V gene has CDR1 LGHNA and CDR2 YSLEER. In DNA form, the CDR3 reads TGCGCCAGCAGCCAAGGGGGGGGTAGTGAAGCTTTCTTT. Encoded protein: CASSQGGGSEAFF.

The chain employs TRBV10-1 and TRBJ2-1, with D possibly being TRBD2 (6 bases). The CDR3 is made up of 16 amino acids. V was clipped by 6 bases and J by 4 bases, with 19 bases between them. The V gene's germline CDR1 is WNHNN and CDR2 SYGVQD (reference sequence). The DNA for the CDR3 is TGCGCCAGCAGCCCGTTTCTAAATCGGGGGTACAATGAGCAGTTCTTC. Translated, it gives CASSPFLNRGYNEQFF.

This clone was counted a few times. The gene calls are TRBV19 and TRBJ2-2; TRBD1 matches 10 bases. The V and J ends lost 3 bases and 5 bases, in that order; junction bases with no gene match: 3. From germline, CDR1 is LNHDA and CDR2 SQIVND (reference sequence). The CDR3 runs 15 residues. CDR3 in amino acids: CASSIPGQGTGELFF. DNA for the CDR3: TGTGCCAGTAGTATCCCGGGACAGGGGACCGGGGAGCTGTTTTTT.